This TCR beta chain derives from a study of T cells in Graves' hyperthyroidism and ophthalmopathy. Study details: Sampling of peripheral blood happened at initial diagnosis, prior to any treatment.

Amplification of TCR beta CDR3 regions was performed using RNA transcripts as template. TCR CDR3 underwent first-round RT-PCR with the HTBI primer set. Via MiXCR, TCRdb re-called the multiplex PCR reads, giving one row per CDR3 protein. The sample lists hundreds of thousands of distinct CDR3 sequences; around 20% were seen once. V was pared by 5 bases and J by 4 bases, with 17 bases between. This CDR3 is built from 15 residues. Disease lasting under 3 months, a NOSPECS grade of at least 4, and a Clinical Activity Score of at least 3 were features of the ophthalmopathy patients. Thyroid ultrasound and orbital computed tomography, with clinical symptoms and serum thyroxine and TRAb, informed diagnoses.

The source is a man aged 35 to 55 with Graves' ophthalmopathy. The chain carries TRBV12-3 or TRBV12-4 and TRBJ1-2, with D perhaps TRBD1 (5 bases). The sample consisted of blood. CDR3 nucleotides: TGTGCCAGCAGTGCAACATTCAGGGAAACCTATGGCTACACCTTC. This sequence encodes CASSATFRETYGYTF.